Following are 15 T cell receptor beta chains from one sample sequenced in a study of blood T cells in healthy people across ages. A sample-barcoded 5' primer and a J-beta primer mix were used in a second PCR of about 6 to 12 cycles. Via MiXCR, TCRdb re-called the 5' RACE reads, giving one row per CDR3 protein. The sample lists fewer than 1,000,000 distinct CDR3 sequences; around 45% were seen once. The material sequenced was blood. All receptors come from a man aged 80 or over in good health.

This clonotype has just one count. V and J are TRBV4-1 and TRBJ2-5, with D unclear. The CDR3 spans 14 residues. Trimming took off 1 base at V and 5 bases at J, with 11 bases between the two ends. Germline CDR1 reads MGHRA; CDR2 reads YSYEKL. The CDR3, as DNA: TGCGCCAGCAGCCAAGGTTCTCGTGTTGAGACCCAGTACTTC. Translating gives CASSQGSRVETQYF.

The chain carries TRBV28 and TRBJ2-7; possibly TRBD2 for D (6 bases). Germline CDR1 is MDHEN and CDR2 is SYDVKM. CDR3 size: 15 residues. Trimming removed 5 bases from V and 1 base from J, with 15 bases in between. CDR3: CASSLFTGTSYEQYF. The CDR3 DNA reads TGTGCCAGCAGTCTGTTTACGGGGACTTCCTACGAGCAGTACTTC.

Only a few counts were recorded for this clonotype. This rearrangement joins TRBV5-5 to TRBJ2-1, with 9 bases lining up with TRBD2. The CDR3 covers 13 residues. V gave up 4 bases and J gave up 10 bases; unmatched junction bases: 6. Germline V CDR1 and CDR2: SGHKS, YYEKEE (reference sequence). As DNA, the CDR3 is TGTGCCAGCAGCGGGGTAGCGGGAGTCGAGCAGTTCTTC. Translation gives CASSGVAGVEQFF.

The V call is TRBV27, the J call TRBJ2-5; 9 nucleotides match TRBD2. The J segment lost 4 bases and the V segment lost 1 base, leaving 4 bases of the junction unmatched. This CDR3 region has 15 residues. Germline CDR1 is MNHEY and CDR2 is SMNVEV (reference sequence). The CDR3 region is CASSLLSSGTETQYF. The CDR3 bases are TGTGCCAGCAGTTTATTGTCTAGCGGGACAGAGACCCAGTACTTC.

This clonotype was counted only a few times. The rearrangement uses TRBV15 and TRBJ2-7; the D gene could be TRBD1 or TRBD2 (5 bases each). Trimming pared 4 bases from V and 0 bases from J, leaving 16 bases between. This CDR3 region has 16 residues. Germline V gene sequence: CDR1 LNHNV, CDR2 YYDKDF (reference sequence). The DNA of the CDR3 is TGTGCCACCAGCAAACCTCCGGGACCCGTCTCCTACGAGCAGTACTTC. It specifies CATSKPPGPVSYEQYF.

V and J are TRBV11-3 and TRBJ2-5; the match to TRBD2 covers 9 bases. There are 15 residues in the CDR3. CDR1 and CDR2 from the germline V gene are SGHNT and YENEEA. After removal of 0 bases from V and 4 bases from J, the junction contained 3 bases not matched to a gene. This CDR3 reads CASSLDLAGIETQYF. The CDR3 nucleotides are TGTGCCAGCAGCTTAGATCTAGCGGGAATAGAGACCCAGTACTTC.

This clonotype was seen a few times. The V call is TRBV15, the J call TRBJ2-5, with 7 nucleotides matching TRBD1. The CDR3 spans 16 residues. The V gene end was trimmed by 3 bases and the J gene end by 1 base; junction bases not matched to a gene: 8. Germline V gene lookup returns CDR1 LNHNV and CDR2 YYDKDF (reference sequence). The CDR3 spells CATSSPRDRPQETQYF. The CDR3 DNA reads as TGTGCCACCAGCAGTCCCCGGGACAGACCCCAAGAGACCCAGTACTTC.

The chain uses TRBV9 and TRBJ2-3, with D tentatively TRBD1 or TRBD2 (5 bases each). This CDR3 contains 13 residues. V shed 0 bases and J shed 11 bases, with 13 bases lying between them. Germline-derived CDR1 and CDR2 are SGDLS and YYNGEE. This CDR3 is CASSVDPGTEQYF. The CDR3 DNA reads as TGTGCCAGCAGCGTAGACCCCGGGACCGAGCAGTATTTT.

The V and J genes are TRBV30 and TRBJ2-1, with D hard to call. The V end lost 0 bases, the J end lost 5 bases, and 5 bases lay between the germline ends. The CDR3 covers 12 residues. In germline, CDR1 is GTSNPN, CDR2 SVGIG (reference sequence). CDR3 coding DNA: TGTGCCTGGAGTGTAAGGAACAATGAGCAGTTCTTC. It codes for CAWSVRNNEQFF.

This clonotype was counted a few times. V and J are TRBV10-3 and TRBJ2-7; TRBD2 agrees at 8 bases. The CDR3 runs to 17 residues. V dropped 1 base and J dropped 0; count of bases not matched to a gene: 8. CDR1 and CDR2 from the germline V gene are ENHRY and SYGVKD. The CDR3: CAISEWASGQSSYEQYF. CDR3 sequence (DNA): TGTGCCATCAGTGAGTGGGCTAGCGGGCAAAGCTCCTACGAGCAGTACTTC.

The chain links TRBV6-1 to TRBJ1-5, with D possibly being TRBD1 (6 bases). This CDR3 is built from 14 residues. Per germline, CDR1 MNHNS and CDR2 SASEGT. The V gene lost 4 bases and the J gene lost 5 bases, with 12 bases spanning the gap. The CDR3 is CASSGRGGDQPQHF. As DNA, the CDR3 is TGTGCCAGCAGTGGAAGGGGGGGCGATCAGCCCCAGCATTTT.

CDR3 sequence: CASGQDAGPYEQYF. CDR3 in DNA: TGTGCCAGCGGCCAAGATGCGGGACCCTACGAGCAGTACTTC. J is TRBJ2-5 and V is TRBV5-4; perhaps TRBD2 as D (6 bases). The DNA matches TRBJ2-7 better at its end, which makes the J call doubtful. CDR3 length: 14 amino acids. Germline V gene data show CDR1 as SGHNT and CDR2 as YYREEE (reference sequence).

This clonotype has more than one count but fewer than ten. The rearrangement links TRBV5-5 to TRBJ2-5, with TRBD2 as a possible D gene (6 bases). This CDR3 spans 13 amino acids. Germline CDR1 and CDR2: SGHKS and YYEKEE (reference sequence). Trimming removed 5 bases from V and 3 bases from J, with 11 bases in between. In DNA form, the CDR3 reads TGTGCCAGCAGAGAATGGGGGGAAGAGACCCAGTACTTC. This gives the protein CASREWGEETQYF. The complete variable domain, with remaining parts taken from reference TRBV5-5 and TRBJ2-5, reads DAGVTQSPTHLIKTRGQQVTLRCSPISGHKSVSWYQQVLGQGPQFIFQYYEKEERGRGNFPDRFSARQFPNYSSELNVNALLLGDSALYLCASREWGEETQYFGPGTRLLVL.

This clonotype came up many times. The gene calls are TRBV9 and TRBJ2-3; TRBD1 might be the D (6 bases). Germline values: CDR1 SGDLS, CDR2 YYNGEE. Trimming stripped 3 bases from V and 7 bases from J, with 12 bases between. This CDR3 region has 13 residues. In DNA form, the CDR3 reads TGTGCCAGCAGCGGGGGGCCCGTGTATACGCAGTATTTT. It encodes CASSGGPVYTQYF.

V and J are TRBV7-3 and TRBJ2-6; no clear D. The CDR3 consists of 15 residues. Germline V gene lookup returns CDR1 SGHTA and CDR2 FQGTGA. With 5 bases removed from V and 2 bases from J, the gap between germline ends came to 10 bases. The CDR3 bases are TGTGCCAGCAGCCAAGGGATCCCTGGGGCCAACGTCCTGACTTTC. Translated: CASSQGIPGANVLTF.